Below, 19 T cell receptor beta chains from the same sample are listed, as sequenced in a study of PD-L1 blockade in urothelial cancer. Noted time point: pretreatment peripheral blood. Only in-frame clones appear in the TCRdb table, and some are missing; sequencing was by immunoSEQ multiplex PCR. The table lists 60,000 to 75,000 clones, approximately 86% of them singletons. The sequencing here drew on PBMCs, taken around atezolizumab (anti-PD-L1) treatment. These receptors were obtained from a man in his sixties with urothelial cancer.

The rearrangement joins TRBV30 to TRBJ2-1; 9 bases line up with TRBD2. This CDR3 spans 12 amino acids. J was trimmed by 7 bases and V by 8 bases; bases with no gene match: 6. Per germline, CDR1 GTSNPN and CDR2 SVGIG (reference sequence). CDR3 nucleotide sequence: TGTGCCACCAGCGGGGGGCCGAATGAGCAGTTCTTC. Its protein product is CATSGGPNEQFF.

In the case of this clone: This CDR3 fails to terminate in the conserved phenylalanine or tryptophan, so it likely reflects a read error. The DNA is left out, because the CDR3 cannot be placed on it with certainty; the CDR3 is given as TCRdb lists it. The chain links TRBV21-1 to TRBJ2-7; the D call TRBD1 from the table was never checked on the DNA. TRBV21-1 is listed as a pseudogene. The CDR3 sequence runs 8 residues, both termini included. The CDR3 region is CAREDRSR.

The V gene is TRBV6-5, the J gene TRBJ1-6; a possible D gene is TRBD1 (5 bases). Germline V gene data show CDR1 as MNHEY and CDR2 as SVGAGI. V was cut by 7 bases and J by 6 bases, with 13 bases left in between. The CDR3 spans 14 residues. Written as DNA, the CDR3 is TGTGCCAGCAACTACGGGGGGTTTAATTCACCCCTCCACTTT. It encodes CASNYGGFNSPLHF.

This chain links TRBV19 with TRBJ1-1; 8 bases match TRBD1. This CDR3 region has 12 residues. Germline trimming cut 4 bases from V and 8 bases from J; bases unmatched to any gene: 3. Germline-derived CDR1 and CDR2 are LNHDA and SQIVND (reference sequence). The CDR3 DNA is TGTGCCAGTAGTACTAGGGACAGGGAAGCTTTCTTT. It is translated as CASSTRDREAFF.

The V and J genes are TRBV6-1 and TRBJ1-1, with 9 bases matching TRBD1. The germline V gene has CDR1 MNHNS and CDR2 SASEGT. The junction had 7 bases not matched to a gene; V was cut back by 10 bases and J by 4 bases. The CDR3 runs to 13 residues. CDR3 DNA: TGTGCCACCCCCGGGACAGGGATCACTGAAGCTTTCTTT. Translated: CATPGTGITEAFF.

The chain couples TRBV6-1 to TRBJ1-6, with TRBD1 as a possible D gene (5 bases). The CDR3 loop spans 16 amino acids. Germline CDR1 reads MNHNS; CDR2 reads SASEGT. V shed 4 bases and J shed 6 bases, with 16 bases lying between them. Here the CDR3 DNA reads TGTGCCAGCAGTGTTTTGGGGGGGAGTCGTAATTCACCCCTCCACTTT. It is translated as CASSVLGGSRNSPLHF.

V usage is TRBV21-1 and J usage is TRBJ2-7; the D segment call TRBD2 is taken from the table without a DNA check. TRBV21-1 is marked as a pseudogene. The CDR3 contains 15 residues. The CDR3: CASISREDWVHEQYF. Here the CDR3 DNA reads TGTGCCAGCATTTCCCGGGAGGATTGGGTCCACGAGCAGTACTTT.

The chain has TRBV7-3 and TRBJ2-2, with 7 bases that match TRBD2. There are 17 residues in the CDR3. From germline, CDR1 is SGHTA and CDR2 FQGTGA. V lost 6 bases, J lost 0 bases, and 10 bases stayed unmatched. CDR3 DNA sequence: TGTGCCAGCAGGGACCCTAGGCGGGGGACGAACACCGGGGAGCTGTTTTTT. It encodes CASRDPRRGTNTGELFF.

V gene TRBV7-2 combines with J gene TRBJ1-6; D is perhaps TRBD1 (5 bases). Germline V CDR1 and CDR2: SGHTA, FQGNSA. This CDR3 is 16 amino acids long. The V and J ends lost 2 bases and 8 bases respectively, with 16 bases between them. Here the CDR3 reads CASSLYTGLLDSPLHF. CDR3 coding DNA: TGTGCCAGCAGCTTATACACAGGTCTTCTTGATTCACCCCTCCACTTT.

The CDR3 loop is CASSEGTSWDEQYF. CDR3 bases: TGTGCCAGCAGTGAGGGGACTAGTTGGGACGAGCAGTACTTC. This chain connects TRBV6-1 to TRBJ2-7, with 8 bases lining up with TRBD2. The CDR3 is 14 amino acids. Germline loops: CDR1 MNHNS, CDR2 SASEGT. Trimming cost V 3 bases and J 5 bases; bases outside gene matches: 6.

V is TRBV27 and J is TRBJ1-5, with D maybe TRBD1 (6 bases). V lost 1 base, J lost 2 bases, and 9 bases lay in between. Germline V lookup: CDR1 MNHEY, CDR2 SMNVEV (reference sequence). CDR3 size: 15 residues. The CDR3 bases are TGTGCCAGCAGTTTATTCAGGGGTGGCAATCAGCCCCAGCATTTT. Encoded protein: CASSLFRGGNQPQHF.

In its sample, this clone was seen once. This chain uses TRBV7-8 with TRBJ2-3; 12 nucleotides match TRBD2. J was trimmed by 2 bases and V by 4 bases; bases with no gene match: 4. Germline V gene lookup returns CDR1 SGHVS and CDR2 FQNEAQ. The CDR3 spans 16 residues. The CDR3, as DNA: TGTGCCAGCAGCTCTAGCGGGGGGGACCCCACAGATACGCAGTATTTT. This encodes CASSSSGGDPTDTQYF. The variable domain in full, completed from reference TRBV7-8 and TRBJ2-3, reads GAGVSQSPRYKVAKRGQDVALRCDPISGHVSLFWYQQALGQGPEFLTYFQNEAQLDKSGLPSDRFFAERPEGSVSTLKIQRTQQEDSAVYLCASSSSGGDPTDTQYFGPGTRLTVL.

V and J are TRBV6-5 and TRBJ1-4; D is uncertain. The CDR3 has 15 residues. Trimming pared 8 bases from V and 0 bases from J, leaving 13 bases between. In germline, CDR1 is MNHEY, CDR2 SVGAGI. CDR3 nucleotide sequence: TGTGCCAGCCGCCCCTATAGCGCAACTAATGAAAAACTGTTTTTT. It yields the protein CASRPYSATNEKLFF.

J is TRBJ2-2 and V is TRBV10-2; TRBD1 matches at 11 bases. Germline V gene lookup returns CDR1 WSHSY and CDR2 SAAADI. The length of the CDR3 is 14 residues. V gave up 8 bases and J gave up 5 bases; unmatched junction bases: 4. The CDR3 loop reads CASGTGGWTGELFF. The CDR3 DNA reads TGCGCCAGCGGGACAGGGGGTTGGACCGGGGAGCTGTTTTTT.

This chain links TRBV4-1 with TRBJ2-3; 7 bases are shared with TRBD2. Germline V lookup: CDR1 MGHRA, CDR2 YSYEKL. With V trimmed by 0 bases and J by 2 bases, 8 bases remained unmatched. This CDR3 has 17 residues. CDR3 residues: CASSQDLVAGSTDTQYF. CDR3 nucleotides: TGCGCCAGCAGCCAAGATCTGGTAGCGGGCTCCACAGATACGCAGTATTTT.

The V gene is TRBV7-2, the J gene TRBJ2-5, with 8 bases fitting TRBD1. CDR1 is SGHTA, CDR2 FQGNSA, per germline. Trimming removed 4 bases from V and 4 bases from J; junction bases left unmatched: 5. CDR3 length: 14 amino acids. In DNA, the CDR3 is TGTGCCAGCAGCTCTCCAGGGGGCGTAGAGACCCAGTACTTC. Translated, it gives CASSSPGGVETQYF.

CDR3 nucleotide sequence: TGCGCCAGCAGCAGGAGTCAGGGGGTGGGAGATACGCAGTATTTT. This codes for CASSRSQGVGDTQYF. The chain carries TRBV5-1 and TRBJ2-3; 7 bases agree with TRBD1. CDR1 and CDR2 (germline): SGHRS, YFSETQ. After removal of 4 bases from V and 5 bases from J, the junction contained 10 bases not matched to a gene. The length of the CDR3 is 15 residues.

The chain has TRBV7-8 and TRBJ2-3; 11 bases match TRBD2. V gave up 5 bases and J gave up 0 bases; unmatched junction bases: 13. The CDR3 extends over 19 amino acids. Germline V CDR1 and CDR2: SGHVS, FQNEAQ. CDR3 DNA sequence: TGTGCCAGCAGCCCGGAGACCCTAGCGGGGGGAATGAGCACAGATACGCAGTATTTT. Residues: CASSPETLAGGMSTDTQYF.

CDR3 in DNA: TGTGCCAGCAGAGAACAGGGAAACAGCAATCAGCCCCAGCATTTT. This codes for CASREQGNSNQPQHF. The rearrangement uses TRBV28 and TRBJ1-5; D perhaps matches TRBD1 (6 bases). The V and J ends lost 6 bases and 1 base respectively, with 13 bases between them. Germline V lookup: CDR1 MDHEN, CDR2 SYDVKM. The CDR3 is 15 amino acids. Combining the CDR3 with reference TRBV28 and TRBJ1-5 gives the whole variable domain DVKVTQSSRYLVKRTGEKVFLECVQDMDHENMFWYRQDPGLGLRLIYFSYDVKMKEKGDIPEGYSVSREKKERFSLILESASTNQTSMYLCASREQGNSNQPQHFGDGTRLSIL.